This TCR beta chain was sequenced in a study of response to subunit inactivated influenza vaccine. Study-level results: Few additional T cells are recruited per seasonal influenza vaccination, authors suggested.

Concerning this clonotype: The antigen remains undetermined.

This CDR3 has 15 amino acids. After removal of 6 bases from V and 2 bases from J, the junction contained 5 bases not matched to a gene. One entry per CDR3 protein results from TCRdb running MiXCR on the RT-PCR reads. The sample carries about 650,000 distinct CDR3 sequences, 15% to 18% recorded once. The receptor was derived from a man aged 45 to 65 who received an inactivated influenza vaccine. Sequenced here: PBMCs from blood, sampled about 12 days after vaccination. V is TRBV12-3 or TRBV12-4 and J is TRBJ2-2; 8 nucleotides align to TRBD1. This CDR3 reads CASRTTGANTGELFF. The CDR3 nucleotides are TGTGCCAGCAGAACGACAGGGGCAAACACCGGGGAGCTGTTTTTT.